These 2 T cell receptor beta chains came from one sample sequenced in a study of neurological immune-mediated disorders. One entry per CDR3 protein results from TCRdb running MiXCR on the 5' RACE reads. The table includes about 44,000 distinct CDR3 sequences, roughly a fifth detected once. Time point reported: technical triplicate 3. The material sequenced was PBMCs. The source of these receptors is a man in his 60s with HTLV-1-associated myelopathy (HAM/TSP).

Of note for this clonotype: This is likely a read error, given that the CDR3 carries no conserved phenylalanine or tryptophan at its end. No DNA is shown, since the ends of the CDR3 on it are uncertain; the CDR3 is the one TCRdb lists. V and J are TRBV12-3 or TRBV12-4 and TRBJ2-1; TRBD1 is the table's D call and was not checked against the DNA. The CDR3 is made up of 13 amino acids, end residues included. This chain's CDR3 is CASSGGSYNEQIL.

CDR3 sequence: CASSPERSDQPQHF. The CDR3 nucleotides are TGCGCCAGCAGCCCCGAGCGGTCGGATCAGCCCCAGCATTTT. The genes are TRBV4-1 and TRBJ1-5; D not resolved. Per the germline V gene, CDR1 is MGHRA and CDR2 is YSYEKL. The CDR3 runs to 14 residues. With 4 bases removed from V and 5 bases from J, the gap between germline ends came to 12 bases.